This T cell receptor beta chain was identified in a study of breast tumors, draining lymph nodes, adjacent tissues. Study results and limitations: Luminal-like breast cancer showed significantly higher tumor–nontumor repertoire similarity than basal-like. Findings are consistent with lymph node origin and intratumoral expansion of most tumor T cells.

TCRdb analysed the multiplex PCR reads with MiXCR anew, one entry per CDR3 protein. The sample comprises 60,000 to 70,000 distinct CDR3 sequences, roughly 59% of which are singletons, and less than 20% rests with the top ten. On this clonotype: Its antigen is as yet unknown.

The receptor's source is a female donor with breast cancer. Some clones in this sample may be carry-over from other donors' samples. Sequenced: breast tumor tissue.

The CDR3 DNA reads as TGTGCCAGCAGCTTCAGGGGTAGCGGGGCCAACGTCCTGACTTTC. It yields the protein CASSFRGSGANVLTF. This chain connects TRBV11-2 to TRBJ2-6; possible D gene TRBD1, 6 bases. The CDR3 totals 15 residues. Germline V gene data show CDR1 as SGHAT and CDR2 as FQNNGV. V lost 3 bases and J 4 bases, leaving 10 bases between the germline ends.